Reported below is one T cell receptor beta chain. The antigen it binds to is not known. Per-base qualities were not stored, and no clone one base away is much larger. This sample was included in a study of cytomegalovirus exposure and HLA in healthy donors (dated by TCRdb to the late 2010s). Regarding the complete study: In an earlier analysis of some 550 of the donors, 276 Gb of sequence data and 90 million to 130 million unique TCR beta sequences from 150 million to 200 million T cells were reported. Every discovery cohort repertoire had been produced on one sequencing platform. In an earlier analysis of roughly 580 of the donors, high-throughput TCR beta sequencing was used to judge whether each TCR beta V gene segment behaved as functional or pseudogenic. The study combined high-throughput TCR immunosequencing, statistical association of individual TCRs with disease status, and machine learning to predict cytomegalovirus infection status. In a later analysis, previously published TCR beta repertoires from 666 donors were re-analyzed and high-resolution HLA genotyping was added so that TCR occurrence patterns could be studied. Alongside the repertoire data, information on donor age, sex, ethnicity and CMV serostatus was compiled. Across about 370 genotyped donors of the cohort, an average of about 240,000 unique TCR beta nucleotide sequences per donor were sequenced, and 15% to 20% of those sequences were non-productive. Of the roughly 400 genotyped donors, 81% were placed in the genetic ancestry cluster associated with self-reported Caucasian donors. The study profiled the T cell repertoires of hundreds of subjects by immunosequencing and related them to cytomegalovirus serostatus. Along with the approximately 700-subject first cohort, a separate validation cohort of 120 different subjects was used. HLA typing included class I and class II loci at four-digit resolution. The later analysis used no new phenotypic data to find candidate immune exposures, relying instead on TCR beta sequences and their occurrence across donors. Genome-wide SNP genotypes for about 65% of the 666 donors were used in a later genetic analysis, which treated that subset as a discovery cohort. The study aimed to test whether cataloging public T cell receptors could reveal signatures of past pathogen exposure. Roughly 300 gigabases of sequencing data and around 80 million unique TCR sequences made up an early release that covered several hundred HLA-typed donors. Typing coverage differed by locus: A, B, C, DRB1 and DQB1 were typed in roughly 620-630 donors, DQA1 in about 560, DPA1 in 600 to 610, and DPB1 in around 490. A few DR-DQ haplotypes were treated as single units for association and clustering because of strong linkage in the cohort.

Beyond this particular receptor, the publication reports: According to a later genetic analysis, donors in an Asian-associated ancestry cluster had fewer N-insertions in productive TCRs than the roughly 670-donor mean. In a later analysis, several top co-occurrence clusters were reported to appear linked to parvovirus B19, influenza, CMV and Epstein-Barr virus. Because some donors lacked HLA typing at each locus, the association tests relied only on the typed subset. At a false discovery rate of 0.05, a later analysis linked about 16,000 TCR beta sequences to specific HLA alleles. Presence/absence analyses assumed roughly uniform sequencing depth across donors, an assumption that may not hold. A cluster of highly shared sequence variants was judged likely to represent a technical artifact of the sequencing pipeline. A later analysis found that most CMV-associated TCR beta chains appeared HLA-restricted, with HLA associations seemingly driven largely by CMV exposure. Three of the identified cytomegalovirus-associated TCR beta chains were confirmed in vitro to be specific for cytomegalovirus antigens. A later analysis found that HLA-associated TCR beta chains were more clonally expanded and had lower generation probabilities than equally common non-associated chains. Some IMGT-functional V segments, including TRBV6-2 and TRBV6-3, could not be told apart with the 87-base-pair reads, so those segments were excluded. The earlier analysis of 450 to 700 of the donors excluded some 15 rarely observed V segments, including chromosome 9 orphons, because counts were too low. Correlated functional status among segregating V segments might reflect linkage disequilibrium, but an unknown experimental factor could not be ruled out. Broadly in line with IMGT annotations, most TCR beta V segments showed up in productive rearrangements about 90% or about 30% of the time in an earlier analysis of 587 of the donors. Cytomegalovirus status was reported to be diagnosed by the classifier with high specificity and sensitivity in both the original and validation cohorts. An association between a missense DCLRE1C variant and V-gene and J-gene trimming of TCR beta chains was found in a later genetic analysis and replicated in an independent cohort. A further reported finding was that TCR beta sequences accurately predicted the HLA-A and HLA-B alleles for most subjects in the first cohort. A total of 150 or so TCR beta chains were listed by the study as associated with cytomegalovirus. According to the authors, the approach could potentially be generalized to other disease states and immunological phenotypes. When HLA alleles, especially DR and DQ, strongly co-occurred, attributing TCR associations to individual alleles was difficult. For the cohort, immune exposure information was limited to CMV serostatus. According to a later analysis, TCR association rates differed among HLA loci, with DRB1 alleles showing the most associated TCRs and HLA-C alleles showing the fewest. Most TCR sequences were observed very rarely across donors, whereas some public TCRs were present in many individuals. This cohort had only TCR beta chains sequenced, and the lack of alpha or paired-chain data limited which features could be detected.

In total, 600 or so healthy bone marrow donors made up the cohort. At the time of sampling, all cohort members were nominally healthy, though unrecorded immune exposures were likely present. The donor was CMV seronegative and was included in the group of 352 seronegative cohort members. Each donor provided a peripheral blood sample, and peripheral blood mononuclear cells were used for TCR beta sequencing. The Qiagen DNeasy Blood Extraction Kit was used to extract genomic DNA from the blood cell samples. V is reduced by 5 bases and J by 1 base, leaving a spacing of 12 bases between them. The CDR3 contains 14 residues, cysteine and phenylalanine counted. The kept DNA is CDR3 alone, 42 bases in frame from the first base. The germline V gene (reference sequence) provides CDR1 SGHNT and CDR2 YYREEE. Library method: the immunoSEQ multiplex PCR assay. For the multiplex PCR, a mixture combining 60 forward primers for TCR Vbeta segments and 13 reverse primers for TCR Jbeta segments was used. The CDR3 region of rearranged TCR beta genes was amplified from genomic DNA with a multiplex PCR assay. Amplified TCR beta libraries were sequenced as 87-base-pair reads on the Illumina HiSeq System. In the paper's pipeline: A later analysis tallied 70 million to 100 million unique TCR beta chains across the 550 to 850 repertoires, and approximately 11 million of those chains were shared by two or more donors. Raw reads were error-corrected and collapsed into unique sequences by a nearest-neighbor algorithm in which closely related sequences were merged to remove PCR and sequencing errors. To assign V, D and J gene segments, CDR3 sequences were aligned to IMGT reference sequences. For a sequence to be retained, a match of at least six nucleotides was required to both a V gene segment and a J gene segment. Rearrangements were classified as productive when the CDR3 lacked stop codons and remained in frame with V and J, and all other rearrangements were classified as non-productive. CDR3 was defined by IMGT convention, running from the second conserved V-encoded cysteine to the conserved J-encoded phenylalanine. The earlier analysis of fewer than 700 of the donors excluded sequences that lacked an unambiguous match to a single V gene segment. In an earlier analysis of roughly 500 of the donors, V segments were called functional above 56.7% productive rearrangements and were called segregating when the between-donor standard deviation exceeded 5%. A statistical classification framework was developed to diagnose cytomegalovirus status using the catalog of TCR beta chain sequences. A later analysis assigned V and J genes by comparing TCR nucleotide sequences with IMGT/GENE-DB human TR gene sequences. A later analysis assigned CDR3 sequences and most-parsimonious VDJ recombination scenarios with the TCRdist pipeline. In a later analysis, each TCR beta chain was defined by its CDR3 amino acid sequence together with its V-gene family, and reads lacking a unique V-gene family were excluded. As a way to deal with suspected cross-contamination and a sequencing artifact, a later analysis dropped hundreds of nucleotide sequences that were highly shared and had low generation probability. In a later analysis, a clonal expansion index for each public chain was calculated from normalized within-repertoire ranks of inferred template counts. A later analysis computed generation probabilities with a VDJ recombination model fitted to out-of-frame rearrangements, and checked the results against IGoR. In a later analysis, TCR-TCR, TCR-HLA and TCR-CMV co-occurrence was scored with hypergeometric tests, and a repertoire-size bias correction was applied to TCR pairs. False discovery rates were estimated in a later analysis by permuting HLA or CMV assignments 20 times. A later analysis grouped co-occurring TCRs with DBSCAN, adding TCRdist sequence similarity when clustering within HLA-allele-positive subsets. For co-occurrence clustering, repertoires with fewer than 30,000 or more than 120,000 public chains were excluded, along with several repertoires with anomalous nucleotide sharing. TCRdb re-hosts the immuneACCESS table, in-frame sequences only. Its copies lack some clones; in the studies checked, an unresolved V gene accounts for under half of them, and the cause for the rest is not known. V, J and clone size were drawn from that table, and D and trimming were deduced from the DNA. This sample is represented by roughly 100,000 clones; less than 85% of them were singletons. The ten largest make up roughly 3.6% of the sample.

The TCR originated in a man aged 55 to 70 in good health and CMV-seronegative. The sequencing sample was made of PBMCs. The receptor chain draws on TRBV5-4 and TRBJ1-1, with TRBD1 tentatively as D gene (5 bases match). The bases read TGTGCCAGCAGACCACAGGAGCCGAACACTGAAGCTTTCTTT. It encodes CASRPQEPNTEAFF.